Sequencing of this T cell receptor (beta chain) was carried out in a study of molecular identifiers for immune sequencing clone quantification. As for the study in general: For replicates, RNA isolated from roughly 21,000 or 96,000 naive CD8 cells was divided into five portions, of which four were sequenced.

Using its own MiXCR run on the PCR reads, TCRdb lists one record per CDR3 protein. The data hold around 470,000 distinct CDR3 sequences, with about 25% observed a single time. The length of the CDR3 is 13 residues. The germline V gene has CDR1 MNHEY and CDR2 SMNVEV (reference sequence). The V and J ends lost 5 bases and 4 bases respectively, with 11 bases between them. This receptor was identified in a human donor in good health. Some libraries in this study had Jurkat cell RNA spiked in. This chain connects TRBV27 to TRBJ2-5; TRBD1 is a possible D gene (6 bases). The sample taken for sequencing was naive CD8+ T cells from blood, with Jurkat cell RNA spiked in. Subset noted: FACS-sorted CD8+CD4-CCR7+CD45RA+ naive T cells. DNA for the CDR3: TGTGCCAGCAGTACAGGGAGAGGAGAGACCCAGTACTTC. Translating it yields CASSTGRGETQYF.